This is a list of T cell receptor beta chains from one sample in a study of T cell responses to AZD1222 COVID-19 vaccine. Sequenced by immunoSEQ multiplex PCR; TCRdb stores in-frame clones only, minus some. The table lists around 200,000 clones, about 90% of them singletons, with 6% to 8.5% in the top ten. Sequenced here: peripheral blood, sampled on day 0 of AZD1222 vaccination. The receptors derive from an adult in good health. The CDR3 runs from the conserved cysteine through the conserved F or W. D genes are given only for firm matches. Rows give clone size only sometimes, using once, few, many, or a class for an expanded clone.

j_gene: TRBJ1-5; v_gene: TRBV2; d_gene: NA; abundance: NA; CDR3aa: CASSAGNSNQPQHF; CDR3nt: TGTGCCAGCAGTGCGGGGAATAGCAATCAGCCCCAGCATTTT
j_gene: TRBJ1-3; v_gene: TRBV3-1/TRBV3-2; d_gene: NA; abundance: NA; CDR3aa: CASSSQLAIYF; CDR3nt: TGTGCCAGCAGCTCACAGCTAGCCATATATTTT
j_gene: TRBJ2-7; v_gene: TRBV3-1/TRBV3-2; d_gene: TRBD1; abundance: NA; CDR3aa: CASSQGQGHNEQYF; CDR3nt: TGTGCCAGCAGCCAAGGACAGGGTCACAACGAGCAGTACTTC
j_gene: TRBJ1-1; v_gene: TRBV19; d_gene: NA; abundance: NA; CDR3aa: CASSTTGRTEAFF; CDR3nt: TGTGCCAGTAGTACAACAGGGCGGACTGAAGCTTTCTTT
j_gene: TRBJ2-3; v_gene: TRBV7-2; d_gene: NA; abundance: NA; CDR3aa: CASSLTDTQYF; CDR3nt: TGTGCCAGCAGCCTAACAGATACGCAGTATTTT
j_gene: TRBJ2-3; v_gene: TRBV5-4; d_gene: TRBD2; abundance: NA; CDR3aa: CATGGASTDTQYF; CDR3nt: TGTGCCACGGGGGGGGCAAGCACAGATACGCAGTATTTT
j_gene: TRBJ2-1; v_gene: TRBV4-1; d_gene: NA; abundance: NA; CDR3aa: CASSQEGPPSYNEQFF; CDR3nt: TGCGCCAGCAGCCAAGAAGGCCCTCCCTCCTACAATGAGCAGTTCTTC
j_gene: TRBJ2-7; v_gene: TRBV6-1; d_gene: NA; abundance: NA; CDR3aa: CASSELTDTYEQYF; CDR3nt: TGTGCCAGCAGTGAATTGACGGATACCTACGAGCAGTACTTC
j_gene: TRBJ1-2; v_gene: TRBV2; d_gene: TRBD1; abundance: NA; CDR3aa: CASSVSLQGFVSSPGLF; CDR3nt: TGTGCCAGCAGCGTATCACTACAGGGGTTCGTCAGTTCCCCCGGACTATTC
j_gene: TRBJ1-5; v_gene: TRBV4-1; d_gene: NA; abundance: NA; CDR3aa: CASSQEGGYQPQHF; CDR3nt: TGCGCCAGCAGCCAAGAAGGTGGGTATCAGCCCCAGCATTTT
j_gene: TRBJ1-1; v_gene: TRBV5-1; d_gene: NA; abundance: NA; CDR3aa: CASSSPGTEAFF; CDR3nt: TGCGCCAGCAGCTCCCCGGGAACTGAAGCTTTCTTT
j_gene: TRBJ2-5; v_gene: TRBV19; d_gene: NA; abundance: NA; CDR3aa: CASSSPRGGRETQYF; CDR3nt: TGTGCCAGTAGTAGCCCCCGTGGAGGGCGAGAGACCCAGTACTTC
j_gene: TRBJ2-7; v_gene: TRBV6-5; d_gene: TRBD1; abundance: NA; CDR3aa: CASSRTGGWEQYF; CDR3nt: TGTGCCAGCAGTCGCACAGGGGGCTGGGAGCAGTACTTC
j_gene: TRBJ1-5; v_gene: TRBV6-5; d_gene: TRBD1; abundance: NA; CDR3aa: CASNRPGQGSQPQHF; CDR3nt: TGTGCCAGCAACAGACCGGGACAGGGAAGTCAGCCCCAGCATTTT
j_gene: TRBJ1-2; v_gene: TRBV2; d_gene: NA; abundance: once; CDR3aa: CASSEPGIGFYNYGYTF; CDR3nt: TGTGCCAGCAGTGAACCAGGGATTGGATTTTATAACTATGGCTACACCTTC
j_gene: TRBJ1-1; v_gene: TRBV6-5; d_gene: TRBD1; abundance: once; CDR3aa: CARGDSHMNTEAFF; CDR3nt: TGTGCCAGAGGGGACAGCCACATGAACACTGAAGCTTTCTTT
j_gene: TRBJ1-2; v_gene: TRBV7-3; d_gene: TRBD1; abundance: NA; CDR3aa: CACAGGIGYGYTF; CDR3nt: TGTGCCTGCGCAGGGGGGATCGGCTATGGCTACACCTTC
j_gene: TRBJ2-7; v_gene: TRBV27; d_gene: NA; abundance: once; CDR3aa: CASRPGQPGEQYF; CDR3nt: TGTGCCAGCAGACCGGGACAACCGGGCGAGCAGTACTTC
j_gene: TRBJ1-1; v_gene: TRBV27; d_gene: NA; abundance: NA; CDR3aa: CASIRGTGIGTEAFF; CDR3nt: TGTGCCAGCATAAGAGGGACCGGAATCGGCACTGAAGCTTTCTTT
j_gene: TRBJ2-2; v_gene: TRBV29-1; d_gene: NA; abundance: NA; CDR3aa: CSLRMSNTGELFF; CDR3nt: TGCAGCCTTCGGATGTCGAACACCGGGGAGCTGTTTTTT
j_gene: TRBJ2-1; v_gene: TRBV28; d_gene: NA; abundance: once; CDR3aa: CASSFLGLGNEQFF; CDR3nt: TGTGCCAGCAGTTTCTTAGGTCTAGGCAATGAGCAGTTCTTC
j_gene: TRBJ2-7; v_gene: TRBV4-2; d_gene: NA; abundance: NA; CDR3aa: CASSQDGTPGISYEQYF; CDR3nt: TGTGCCAGCAGCCAAGATGGGACCCCAGGAATCTCCTACGAGCAGTACTTC
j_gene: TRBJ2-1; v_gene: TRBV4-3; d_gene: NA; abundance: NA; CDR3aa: CASSQDRRGGWSSEQFF; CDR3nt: TGCGCCAGCAGCCAAGATCGGCGGGGAGGTTGGTCCAGTGAGCAGTTCTTC
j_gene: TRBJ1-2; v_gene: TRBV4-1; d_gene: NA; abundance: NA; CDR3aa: CASSEEERGFYGYTF; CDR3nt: TGCGCCAGCAGCGAGGAAGAACGCGGTTTCTATGGCTACACCTTC